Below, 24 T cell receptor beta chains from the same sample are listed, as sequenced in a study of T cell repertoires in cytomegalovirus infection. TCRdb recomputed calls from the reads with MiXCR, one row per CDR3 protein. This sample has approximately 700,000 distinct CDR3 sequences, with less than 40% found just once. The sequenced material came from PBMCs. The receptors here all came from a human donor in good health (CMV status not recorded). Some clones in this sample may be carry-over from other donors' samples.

Here the CDR3 reads CASSYGTSDEKLFF. The CDR3 bases are TGTGCCAGCAGCTACGGGACCAGTGACGAAAAACTGTTTTTT. V is TRBV11-2 and J is TRBJ1-4; D might be TRBD1 (5 bases). The V end was cut by 4 bases, the J end by 8 bases, with 14 bases between. Germline V gene sequence: CDR1 SGHAT, CDR2 FQNNGV. The CDR3 is 14 residues long.

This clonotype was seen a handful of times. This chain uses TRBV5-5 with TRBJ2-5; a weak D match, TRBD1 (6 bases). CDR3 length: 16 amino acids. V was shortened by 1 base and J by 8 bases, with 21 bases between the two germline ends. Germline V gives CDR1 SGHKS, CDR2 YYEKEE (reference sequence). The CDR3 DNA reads TGTGCCAGCAGCTTGTCACTAAGGGGGTACGTGGGTACCCAGTACTTC. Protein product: CASSLSLRGYVGTQYF. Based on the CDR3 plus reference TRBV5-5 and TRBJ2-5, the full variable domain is DAGVTQSPTHLIKTRGQQVTLRCSPISGHKSVSWYQQVLGQGPQFIFQYYEKEERGRGNFPDRFSARQFPNYSSELNVNALLLGDSALYLCASSLSLRGYVGTQYFGPGTRLLVL.

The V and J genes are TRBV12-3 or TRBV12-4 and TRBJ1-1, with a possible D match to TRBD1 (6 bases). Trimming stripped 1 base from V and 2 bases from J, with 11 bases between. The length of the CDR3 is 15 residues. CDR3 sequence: CASSLEGTFNTEAFF. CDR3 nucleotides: TGTGCCAGCAGTTTAGAAGGGACATTTAACACTGAAGCTTTCTTT.

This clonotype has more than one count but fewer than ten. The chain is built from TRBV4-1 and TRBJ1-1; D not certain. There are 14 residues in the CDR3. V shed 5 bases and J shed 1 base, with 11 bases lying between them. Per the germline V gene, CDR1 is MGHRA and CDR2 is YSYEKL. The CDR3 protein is CASSTSSANTEAFF. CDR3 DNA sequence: TGCGCCAGCAGCACATCGTCCGCGAACACTGAAGCTTTCTTT.

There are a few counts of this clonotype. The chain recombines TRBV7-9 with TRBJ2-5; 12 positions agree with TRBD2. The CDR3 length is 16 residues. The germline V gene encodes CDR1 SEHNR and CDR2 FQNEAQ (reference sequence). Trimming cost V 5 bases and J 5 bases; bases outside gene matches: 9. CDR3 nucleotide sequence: TGTGCCAGCAGCCGCAGACTAGCGGGAGAGTTGGAGACCCAGTACTTC. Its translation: CASSRRLAGELETQYF. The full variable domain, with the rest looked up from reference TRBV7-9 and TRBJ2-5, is DTGVSQNPRHKITKRGQNVTFRCDPISEHNRLYWYRQTLGQGPEFLTYFQNEAQLEKSRLLSDRFSAERPKGSFSTLEIQRTEQGDSAMYLCASSRRLAGELETQYFGPGTRLLVL.

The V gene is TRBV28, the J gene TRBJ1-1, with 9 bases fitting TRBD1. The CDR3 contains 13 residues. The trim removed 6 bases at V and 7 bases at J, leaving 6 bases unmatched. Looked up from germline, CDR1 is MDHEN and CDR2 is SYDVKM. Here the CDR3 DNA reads TGTGCCAGCAGCGACAGGGGGTTCGGTGAAGCTTTCTTT. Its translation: CASSDRGFGEAFF.

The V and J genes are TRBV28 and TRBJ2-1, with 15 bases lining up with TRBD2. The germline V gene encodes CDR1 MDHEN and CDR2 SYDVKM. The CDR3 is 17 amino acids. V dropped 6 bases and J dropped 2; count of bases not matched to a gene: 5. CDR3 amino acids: CASRGTSGRRPYNEQFF. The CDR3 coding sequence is TGTGCCAGCAGGGGGACTAGCGGGAGGAGGCCCTACAATGAGCAGTTCTTC.

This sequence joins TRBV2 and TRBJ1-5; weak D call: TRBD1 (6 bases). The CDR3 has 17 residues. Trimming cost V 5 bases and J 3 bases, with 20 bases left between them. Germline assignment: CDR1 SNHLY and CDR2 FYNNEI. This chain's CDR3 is CASSYREWDTLNQPQHF. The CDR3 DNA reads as TGTGCCAGCAGTTACAGGGAATGGGATACTCTCAATCAGCCCCAGCATTTT. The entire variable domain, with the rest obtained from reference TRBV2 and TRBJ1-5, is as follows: EPEVTQTPSHQVTQMGQEVILRCVPISNHLYFYWYRQILGQKVEFLVSFYNNEISEKSEIFDDQFSVERPDGSNFTLKIRSTKLEDSAMYFCASSYREWDTLNQPQHFGDGTRLSIL.

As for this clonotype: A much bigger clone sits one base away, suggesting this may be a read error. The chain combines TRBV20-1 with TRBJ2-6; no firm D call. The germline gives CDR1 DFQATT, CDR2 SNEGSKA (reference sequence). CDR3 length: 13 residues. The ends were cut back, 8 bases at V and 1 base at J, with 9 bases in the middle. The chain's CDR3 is CSSVDSGANVLTF. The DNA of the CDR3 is TGCAGTTCTGTGGATTCTGGGGCCAACGTCCTGACTTTC.

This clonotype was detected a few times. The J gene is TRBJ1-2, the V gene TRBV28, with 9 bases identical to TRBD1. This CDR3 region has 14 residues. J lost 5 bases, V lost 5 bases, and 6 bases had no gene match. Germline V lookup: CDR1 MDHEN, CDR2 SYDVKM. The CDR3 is CASSPRDRVYGYTF. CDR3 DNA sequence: TGTGCCAGCAGTCCTAGGGACAGGGTGTATGGCTACACCTTC.

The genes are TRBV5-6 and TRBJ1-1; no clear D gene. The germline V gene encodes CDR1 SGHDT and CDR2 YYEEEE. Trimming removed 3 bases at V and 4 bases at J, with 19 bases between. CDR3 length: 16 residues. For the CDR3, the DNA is TGTGCCAGCAGCTCTGAGGCCAAGTGGGGTGTCACTGAAGCTTTCTTT. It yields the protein CASSSEAKWGVTEAFF.

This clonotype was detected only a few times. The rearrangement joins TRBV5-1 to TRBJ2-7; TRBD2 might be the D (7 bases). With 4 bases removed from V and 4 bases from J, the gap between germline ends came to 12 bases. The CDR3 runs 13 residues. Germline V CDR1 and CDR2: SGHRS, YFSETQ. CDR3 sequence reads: CASSSGTNYEQYF. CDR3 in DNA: TGCGCCAGCAGCAGCGGGACAAATTACGAGCAGTACTTC.

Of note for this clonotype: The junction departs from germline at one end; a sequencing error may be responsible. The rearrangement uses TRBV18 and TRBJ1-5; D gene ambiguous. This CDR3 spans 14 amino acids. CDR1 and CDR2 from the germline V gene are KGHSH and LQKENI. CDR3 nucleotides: TGTGCCAGCTCACCATCCTTCGGCGGGGAGCCCCAGAATTTT. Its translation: CASSPSFGGEPQNF.

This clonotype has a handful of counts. This CDR3 reads CASGSGRSERRDEQFF. CDR3 nucleotide sequence: TGTGCTAGTGGTTCTGGTCGGTCCGAGAGAAGGGATGAGCAGTTCTTC. The chain combines TRBV12-5 with TRBJ2-1; D gene ambiguous. From germline, CDR1 is LGHNT and CDR2 FRNRAP. The CDR3 extends over 16 amino acids. V gave up 4 bases and J gave up 8 bases, with 21 bases separating them.

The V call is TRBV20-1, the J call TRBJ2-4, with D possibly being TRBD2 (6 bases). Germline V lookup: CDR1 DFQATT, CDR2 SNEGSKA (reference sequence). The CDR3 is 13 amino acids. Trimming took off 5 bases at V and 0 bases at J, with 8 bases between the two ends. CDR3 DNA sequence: TGCAGTGCTGGGGGGATAGCCAAAAACATTCAGTACTTC. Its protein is CSAGGIAKNIQYF.

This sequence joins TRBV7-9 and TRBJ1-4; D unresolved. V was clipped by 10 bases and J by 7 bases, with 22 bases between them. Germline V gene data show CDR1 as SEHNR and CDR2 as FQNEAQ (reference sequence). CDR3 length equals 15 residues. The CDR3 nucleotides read TGTGCCATCTTGAATCGACGTAACCAAGGTGAAAAACTGTTTTTT. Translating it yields CAILNRRNQGEKLFF.

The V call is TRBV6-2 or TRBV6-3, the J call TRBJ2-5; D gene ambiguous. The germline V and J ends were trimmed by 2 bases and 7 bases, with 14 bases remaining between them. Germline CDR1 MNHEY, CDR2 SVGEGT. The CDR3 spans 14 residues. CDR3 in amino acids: CASSYGQVLGTQYF. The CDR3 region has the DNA TGTGCCAGCAGTTACGGTCAGGTCTTGGGGACCCAGTACTTC.

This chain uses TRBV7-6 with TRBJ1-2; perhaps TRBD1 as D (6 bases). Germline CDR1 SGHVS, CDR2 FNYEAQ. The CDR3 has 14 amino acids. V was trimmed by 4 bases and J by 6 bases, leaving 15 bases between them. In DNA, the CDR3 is TGTGCCAGCAGCTCTGAGGCGGGGACAAATGGCTACACCTTC. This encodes CASSSEAGTNGYTF.

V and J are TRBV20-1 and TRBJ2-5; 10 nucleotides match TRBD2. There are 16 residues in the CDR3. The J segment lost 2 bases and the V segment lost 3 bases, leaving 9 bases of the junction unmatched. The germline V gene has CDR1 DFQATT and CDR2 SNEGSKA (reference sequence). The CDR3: CSASGPSGGLQETQYF. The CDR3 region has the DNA TGCAGTGCTAGCGGCCCTAGCGGGGGCCTACAAGAGACCCAGTACTTC.

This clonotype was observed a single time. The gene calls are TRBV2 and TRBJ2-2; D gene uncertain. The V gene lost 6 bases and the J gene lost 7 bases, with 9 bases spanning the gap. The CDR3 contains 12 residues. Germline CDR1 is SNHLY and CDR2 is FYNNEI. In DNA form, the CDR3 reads TGTGCCAGCAGGACTGATGTCGGGGAGCTGTTTTTT. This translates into CASRTDVGELFF.

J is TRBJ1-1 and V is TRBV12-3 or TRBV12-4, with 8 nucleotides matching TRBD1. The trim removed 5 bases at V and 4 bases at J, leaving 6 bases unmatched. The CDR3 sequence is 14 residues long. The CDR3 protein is CASSNRGGSTEAFF. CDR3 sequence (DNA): TGTGCCAGCAGTAACAGGGGGGGGTCCACTGAAGCTTTCTTT.

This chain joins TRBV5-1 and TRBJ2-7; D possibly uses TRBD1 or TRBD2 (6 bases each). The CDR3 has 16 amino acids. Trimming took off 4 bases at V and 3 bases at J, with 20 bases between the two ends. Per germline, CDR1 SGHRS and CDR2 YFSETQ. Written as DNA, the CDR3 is TGCGCCAGCAGCGTCTTTGGGGGGCCTCAAAGCTACGAGCAGTACTTC. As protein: CASSVFGGPQSYEQYF.

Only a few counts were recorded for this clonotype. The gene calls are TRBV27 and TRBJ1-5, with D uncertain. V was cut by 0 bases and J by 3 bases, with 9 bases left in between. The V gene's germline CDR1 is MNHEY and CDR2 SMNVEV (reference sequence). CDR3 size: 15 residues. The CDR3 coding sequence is TGTGCCAGCAGTTTATCGAAACGGGTCAATCAGCCCCAGCATTTT. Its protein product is CASSLSKRVNQPQHF.

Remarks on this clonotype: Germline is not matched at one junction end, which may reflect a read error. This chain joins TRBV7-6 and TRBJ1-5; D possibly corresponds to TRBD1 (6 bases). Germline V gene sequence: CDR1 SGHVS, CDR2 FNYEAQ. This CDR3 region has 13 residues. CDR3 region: CASTQQGYQPQHF. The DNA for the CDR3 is TGTGCTAGCACCCAACAGGGCTATCAGCCCCAGCATTTT.